The next 22 T cell receptor beta chains were all read from a single sample in a study of Graves' ophthalmopathy and Graves' hyperthyroidism. Researchers took RNA transcripts and amplified TCR beta CDR3 regions from them. HTBI-primed RT-PCR formed the first round, and a multiplex PCR formed the second. One entry per CDR3 protein, called by TCRdb with MiXCR from the multiplex PCR reads. The sample records hundreds of thousands of distinct CDR3 sequences, over 20% being singletons. The material sequenced was peripheral blood. Every receptor here comes from a woman younger than 35 with stable Graves' hyperthyroidism. Some clones in this sample may be carry-over from other donors' samples.

The J gene is TRBJ1-1, the V gene TRBV12-3 or TRBV12-4; D remains unclear. The CDR3 runs to 13 residues. V was pared by 6 bases and J by 7 bases, with 15 bases between. The CDR3 DNA reads TGTGCCAGCAGCCTCCTCCCCCTCTATGAAGCTTTCTTT. This gives the protein CASSLLPLYEAFF.

This clonotype has a count of ten or more. The chain joins TRBV5-1 to TRBJ2-5; D uncertain. CDR3 length equals 14 residues. Trimming removed 0 bases at V and 5 bases at J, with 11 bases between. The germline gives CDR1 SGHRS, CDR2 YFSETQ. In DNA, the CDR3 is TGCGCCAGCAGCTTGGAGGCAGGCACGGAGACCCAGTACTTC. Amino acid sequence: CASSLEAGTETQYF.

This clonotype was seen ten or more times. The chain recombines TRBV7-8 with TRBJ2-7, with a possible D match to TRBD1 (5 bases). The CDR3 is made up of 15 amino acids. V was cut by 1 base and J by 3 bases, with 13 bases left in between. The germline gives CDR1 SGHVS, CDR2 FQNEAQ. The CDR3 region is CASSLGADTYYEQYF. CDR3 nucleotides: TGTGCCAGCAGCTTAGGTGCGGACACTTACTACGAGCAGTACTTC.

The table lists this clonotype with many counts. The chain uses TRBV27 and TRBJ2-5, with D unclear. V lost 2 bases, J lost 5 bases, and 15 bases lay in between. From germline, CDR1 is MNHEY and CDR2 SMNVEV (reference sequence). The CDR3 spans 15 residues. The CDR3 spells CASSLSRSLWETQYF. The CDR3 DNA reads TGTGCCAGCAGTTTAAGCCGTTCCCTATGGGAGACCCAGTACTTC.

This clonotype was seen many times. This chain joins TRBV12-3 or TRBV12-4 and TRBJ1-5; 9 bases fit TRBD1. Unmatched junction bases numbered 12, after V lost 3 bases and J lost 0 bases. The CDR3 has 19 residues. The CDR3 loop is CASSLGTGKGMYSNQPQHF. CDR3 bases: TGTGCCAGCAGTTTGGGGACAGGGAAGGGCATGTATAGCAATCAGCCCCAGCATTTT.

The chain couples TRBV27 to TRBJ2-7; tentatively, D is TRBD1 or TRBD2 (5 bases each). The length of the CDR3 is 14 residues. CDR1 is MNHEY and CDR2 is SMNVEV in the germline V gene (reference sequence). Trimming removed 8 bases at V and 5 bases at J, with 19 bases between. The CDR3 DNA reads TGTGCCAGCTCCCCCCGAGGGACGCTCAACGAGCAGTACTTC. Its translation: CASSPRGTLNEQYF.

The table lists this clonotype with many counts. V usage is TRBV6-2 or TRBV6-3 and J usage is TRBJ2-5; 10 positions match TRBD2. J gave up 1 base and V 2 bases, and 7 bases lay outside the gene matches. In germline, CDR1 is MNHEY, CDR2 SVGEGT. This CDR3 contains 17 residues. The CDR3 loop is CASSYRLAGALQETQYF. Written as DNA, the CDR3 is TGTGCCAGCAGTTACCGGCTAGCGGGGGCCCTCCAAGAGACCCAGTACTTC.

This clonotype was counted between two and nine times. Without the conserved terminal phenylalanine or tryptophan, this CDR3 likely stems from a read error. The V and J genes are TRBV18 and TRBJ1-5, with 7 bases fitting TRBD1. The CDR3 is 14 residues long. Germline loops: CDR1 KGHSH, CDR2 LQKENI. The junction had 4 bases not matched to a gene; V was cut back by 2 bases and J by 6 bases. DNA of the CDR3: TGTGCCAGCTCACCAGACAGGGCTGGTCAGCCCCAGCATTCT. As protein: CASSPDRAGQPQHS.

Many counts were recorded for this clonotype. The V and J genes are TRBV19 and TRBJ2-2; D is undetermined. The germline V gene has CDR1 LNHDA and CDR2 SQIVND (reference sequence). With 3 bases removed from V and 8 bases from J, the gap between germline ends came to 31 bases. The CDR3 spans 20 residues. The CDR3 nucleotides are TGTGCCAGTAGTATTATTATACTACGACTTTTGGGCCACGTTAGAGGGGAGCTGTTTTTT. This codes for CASSIIILRLLGHVRGELFF.

This clonotype showed up many times. This chain joins TRBV11-1 and TRBJ2-6, with unresolved D. CDR1 and CDR2 (germline): SGHAT, FQDESV (reference sequence). The CDR3 has 16 amino acids. V was clipped by 0 bases and J by 4 bases, with 10 bases between them. Here the CDR3 reads CASSLAAPPGANVLTF. CDR3 nucleotides: TGTGCCAGCAGCTTAGCGGCGCCCCCGGGGGCCAACGTCCTGACTTTC. Full variable domain (remainder filled in from reference TRBV11-1 and TRBJ2-6): EAEVAQSPRYKITEKSQAVAFWCDPISGHATLYWYRQILGQGPELLVQFQDESVVDDSQLPKDRFSAERLKGVDSTLKIQPAELGDSAMYLCASSLAAPPGANVLTFGAGSRLTVL.

This clonotype came up many times. The CDR3: CASSQTGRYEQYF. CDR3 bases: TGTGCCAGCAGCCAAACCGGGAGATACGAGCAGTACTTC. The chain has TRBV14 and TRBJ2-7; maybe TRBD2 (6 bases). Germline V gene lookup returns CDR1 SGHDN and CDR2 FVKESK. There are 13 residues in the CDR3. Trimming stripped 2 bases from V and 4 bases from J, with 9 bases between.

This clonotype was seen ten or more times. The J gene is TRBJ2-2, the V gene TRBV6-2 or TRBV6-3; 12 bases map to TRBD2. Germline CDR1 is MNHEY and CDR2 is SVGEGT. V lost 2 bases to trimming and J lost 1 base; unmatched junction nucleotides: 8. This CDR3 is 19 amino acids long. The CDR3 loop reads CASSYLLAGGNRNTGELFF. As DNA, the CDR3 is TGTGCCAGCAGTTACCTACTAGCGGGGGGCAATCGGAACACCGGGGAGCTGTTTTTT.

This clonotype was observed many times. V and J are TRBV5-1 and TRBJ2-5; TRBD1 is a possible D gene (5 bases). The CDR3 is 14 residues long. Germline CDR1 and CDR2: SGHRS and YFSETQ. Trimming took 4 bases from V and 1 from J, leaving 11 bases between them. The CDR3, as DNA: TGCGCCAGCAGCACAGGCCGAATCCAAGAGACCCAGTACTTC. Protein: CASSTGRIQETQYF.

At least ten counts were recorded for this clonotype. A much bigger clone sits one base away, suggesting this may be a read error. This chain connects TRBV15 to TRBJ1-2; 7 positions match TRBD1. CDR3 size: 12 residues. Germline trimming cut 2 bases from V and 6 bases from J; bases unmatched to any gene: 0. CDR1 is LNHNV, CDR2 YYDKDF, per germline (reference sequence). The CDR3 DNA is TGTGCCACCAGCAGACAGGGGGATGGCTACACCTTC. It encodes CATSRQGDGYTF.

This clonotype has ten or more counts. The chain joins TRBV7-3 to TRBJ2-2; 13 bases fit TRBD2. V trimming: 5 bases; J trimming: 6 bases; junction bases outside the gene matches: 9. CDR1 SGHTA and CDR2 FQGTGA come from the germline V gene. The CDR3 contains 17 residues. CDR3 DNA sequence: TGTGCCAGCAGCGAACGGACTAGCGGGAGTTCCGCCGGGGAGCTGTTTTTT. Amino acid sequence: CASSERTSGSSAGELFF.

This clonotype was counted ten times or more. The chain joins TRBV29-1 to TRBJ1-2; D is ambiguous. CDR1 SQVTM and CDR2 ANQGSEA come from the germline V gene. This CDR3 spans 13 amino acids. The V and J ends lost 3 bases and 4 bases respectively, with 12 bases between them. CDR3 DNA sequence: TGCAGCGTTGAGAGCCGCTACTTCTATGGCTACACCTTC. Protein: CSVESRYFYGYTF.

The chain has TRBV12-5 and TRBJ2-4; 10 bases agree with TRBD2. The germline V gene has CDR1 LGHNT and CDR2 FRNRAP. J gave up 0 bases and V 1 base, and 3 bases lay outside the gene matches. The CDR3 runs to 17 residues. The CDR3 region has the DNA TGTGCTAGTGGTTTGGCTCTAGCGGGGGTAGCCAAAAACATTCAGTACTTC. Translated, it gives CASGLALAGVAKNIQYF.

This clonotype was counted ten times or more. V gene TRBV30 combines with J gene TRBJ1-1, with a weak D call TRBD1 (5 bases). The CDR3 sequence is 13 residues long. The V gene's germline CDR1 is GTSNPN and CDR2 SVGIG (reference sequence). Deletions cut 4 bases from V and 1 base from J, with 10 bases between. The CDR3 loop reads CAWTEGRNTEAFF. CDR3 in DNA: TGTGCCTGGACTGAGGGGAGGAACACTGAAGCTTTCTTT.

The chain couples TRBV12-3 or TRBV12-4 to TRBJ2-7; D call uncertain. The J call could be wrong; TRBJ2-5 is a better fit for the DNA end. CDR3 length equals 13 residues. CDR3 coding DNA: TGTGCCAGCAGTTTCGAGGTAGGAGAGACCCAGTACTTC. Amino acid sequence: CASSFEVGETQYF.

The chain carries TRBV18 and TRBJ1-1; D uncertain. This CDR3 spans 14 amino acids. Germline assignment: CDR1 KGHSH and CDR2 LQKENI. The V and J ends lost 2 bases and 3 bases respectively, with 10 bases between them. The CDR3 is CASSPASGDTEAFF. Written as DNA, the CDR3 is TGTGCCAGCTCACCAGCCTCTGGGGACACTGAAGCTTTCTTT.

In this sample, this clonotype turned up many times. This chain links TRBV30 with TRBJ2-7; D gene ambiguous. Trimming stripped 4 bases from V and 5 bases from J, with 9 bases between. Germline loops: CDR1 GTSNPN, CDR2 SVGIG (reference sequence). The CDR3 totals 11 residues. Written as DNA, the CDR3 is TGTGCCTGGAAAAAACTGGACGAGCAGTACTTC. Translated: CAWKKLDEQYF.

At least ten counts were recorded for this clonotype. Mismatch with germline at one junction end may stem from a read error. The chain couples TRBV29-1 to TRBJ2-2; no clear D gene. Germline V gene data show CDR1 as SQVTM and CDR2 as ANQGSEA. The CDR3 sequence is 11 residues long. CDR3 sequence: CSGENTGELFF. CDR3 nucleotide sequence: TGCAGCGGTGAAAACACCGGGGAGCTGTTTTTT.